The 8 T cell receptor beta chains in this list originate from one sample, sequenced in a study of vaccination and CD4 T cells after COVID-19. Researchers used the Oncomine TCR Beta short-read assay to sequence DNA from cultured CD4+ T cells. MiXCR, run by TCRdb on the PCR reads, gives a single entry per CDR3 protein. The table has roughly 6,400 distinct CDR3 sequences, 60% to 65% seen once. These receptors' targets are unknown. Treatment reported: approximately 9-day PBMC culture with coronavirus spike peptide pools or control peptides (ViraFEST assay). Sequencing input: CD4+ T cells from blood, cultured in vitro. Source of these receptors: a human donor who had recovered from COVID-19.

CDR3 nucleotide sequence: TGCAGTGCCGAGAGCACGCGGGGGGCCACCTACAATGAGCAGTTCTTC. Translated, it gives CSAESTRGATYNEQFF. This rearrangement joins TRBV20-1 to TRBJ2-1, with 8 bases aligning to TRBD2. CDR3 length: 16 residues. Germline CDR1 reads DFQATT; CDR2 reads SNEGSKA (reference sequence). Germline trimming cut 6 bases from V and 2 bases from J; bases unmatched to any gene: 12.

This clonotype was counted only a few times. The V call is TRBV20-1, the J call TRBJ2-3, with D maybe TRBD2 (6 bases). V was pared by 1 base and J by 4 bases, with 6 bases between. The CDR3 covers 12 residues. Germline assignment: CDR1 DFQATT and CDR2 SNEGSKA (reference sequence). The CDR3 nucleotides read TGCAGTGCTAGAGGGGGGGCAGATACGCAGTATTTT. Protein: CSARGGADTQYF.

The V and J genes are TRBV27 and TRBJ1-2; 7 bases map to TRBD1. The CDR3 totals 14 residues. Unmatched junction bases numbered 8, after V lost 9 bases and J lost 1 base. Germline CDR1 MNHEY, CDR2 SMNVEV (reference sequence). CDR3 sequence: CASRGQPNNYGYTF. The CDR3 DNA reads TGTGCCAGTAGGGGACAGCCGAATAACTATGGCTACACCTTC.

The chain carries TRBV6-1 and TRBJ1-5, with D perhaps TRBD1 (5 bases). There are 15 residues in the CDR3. Trimming cost V 6 bases and J 6 bases, with 18 bases left between them. Germline-derived CDR1 and CDR2 are MNHNS and SASEGT. CDR3 sequence: CASRPRVGGIQPQHF. The CDR3 region has the DNA TGTGCCAGCAGACCCCGCGTGGGGGGAATTCAGCCCCAGCATTTT.

This chain connects TRBV18 to TRBJ1-6; TRBD1 agrees at 8 bases. The CDR3 runs to 14 residues. Germline CDR1 KGHSH, CDR2 LQKENI. V dropped 2 bases and J dropped 8; count of bases not matched to a gene: 2. Here the CDR3 DNA reads TGTGCCAGCTCACCAGACAGGGGATATTCACCCCTCCACTTT. This codes for CASSPDRGYSPLHF.

The chain has TRBV7-2 and TRBJ1-2, with a possible D match to TRBD1 (6 bases). Germline V CDR1 and CDR2: SGHTA, FQGNSA. This CDR3 region has 13 residues. V shed 5 bases and J shed 3 bases, with 10 bases lying between them. The CDR3 loop reads CASSAGQYYGYTF. The CDR3 coding sequence is TGTGCCAGCAGCGCAGGACAGTACTATGGCTACACCTTC.

This clonotype was detected only a few times. The rearrangement uses TRBV20-1 and TRBJ2-3; tentatively, D is TRBD1 (6 bases). The CDR3 is made up of 14 amino acids. Germline values: CDR1 DFQATT, CDR2 SNEGSKA (reference sequence). The V end lost 3 bases, the J end lost 4 bases, and 14 bases lay between the germline ends. This CDR3 is CSARTGFGPDTQYF. CDR3 DNA: TGCAGTGCTAGGACAGGTTTCGGCCCAGATACGCAGTATTTT.

The chain employs TRBV29-1 and TRBJ2-2; perhaps TRBD2 as D (6 bases). CDR1 and CDR2 from the germline V gene are SQVTM and ANQGSEA. CDR3 length equals 13 residues. V gave up 7 bases and J gave up 1 base, with 10 bases separating them. The CDR3 spells CSAGRGNTGELFF. The CDR3 bases are TGCAGCGCTGGGCGGGGGAACACCGGGGAGCTGTTTTTT.